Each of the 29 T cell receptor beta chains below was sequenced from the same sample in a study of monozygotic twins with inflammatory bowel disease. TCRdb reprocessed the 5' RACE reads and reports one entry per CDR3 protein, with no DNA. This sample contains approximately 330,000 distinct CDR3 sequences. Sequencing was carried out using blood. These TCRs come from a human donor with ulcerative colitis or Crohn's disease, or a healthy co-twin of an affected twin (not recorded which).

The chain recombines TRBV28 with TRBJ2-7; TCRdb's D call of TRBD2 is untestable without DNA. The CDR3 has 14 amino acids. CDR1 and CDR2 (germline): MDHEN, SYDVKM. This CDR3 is CASSLLLVGYEQYF.

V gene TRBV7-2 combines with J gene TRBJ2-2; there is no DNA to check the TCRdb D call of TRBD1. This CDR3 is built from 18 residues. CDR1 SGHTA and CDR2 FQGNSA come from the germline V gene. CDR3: CASSLAHRGPTNTGELFF.

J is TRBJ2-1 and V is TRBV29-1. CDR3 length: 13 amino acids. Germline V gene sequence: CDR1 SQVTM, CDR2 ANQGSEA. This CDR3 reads CSIEGSFHNEQFF.

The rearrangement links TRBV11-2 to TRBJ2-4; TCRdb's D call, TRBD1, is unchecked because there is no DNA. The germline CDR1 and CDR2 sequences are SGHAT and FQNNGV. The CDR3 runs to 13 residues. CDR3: CASSLPGTQIQYF.

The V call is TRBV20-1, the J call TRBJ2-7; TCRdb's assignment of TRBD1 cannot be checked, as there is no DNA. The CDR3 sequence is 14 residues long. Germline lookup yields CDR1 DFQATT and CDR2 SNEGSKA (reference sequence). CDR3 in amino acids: CSATGQLLSYEQYF.

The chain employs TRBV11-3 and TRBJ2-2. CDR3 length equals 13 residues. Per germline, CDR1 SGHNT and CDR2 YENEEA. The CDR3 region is CASSLVFQGELFF.

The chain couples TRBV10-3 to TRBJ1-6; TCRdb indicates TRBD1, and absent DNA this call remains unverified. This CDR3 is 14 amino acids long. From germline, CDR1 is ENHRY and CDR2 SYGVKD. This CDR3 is CAISRTGGDSPLHF.

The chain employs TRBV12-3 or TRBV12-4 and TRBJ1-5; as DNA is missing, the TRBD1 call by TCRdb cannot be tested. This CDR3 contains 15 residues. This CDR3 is CASSFGDSGNQPQHF.

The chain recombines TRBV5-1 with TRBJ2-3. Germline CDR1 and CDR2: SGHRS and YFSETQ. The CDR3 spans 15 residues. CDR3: CASSLDGQPADTQYF. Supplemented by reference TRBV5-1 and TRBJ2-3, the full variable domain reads KAGVTQTPRYLIKTRGQQVTLSCSPISGHRSVSWYQQTPGQGLQFLFEYFSETQRNKGNFPGRFSGRQFSNSRSEMNVSTLELGDSALYLCASSLDGQPADTQYFGPGTRLTVL.

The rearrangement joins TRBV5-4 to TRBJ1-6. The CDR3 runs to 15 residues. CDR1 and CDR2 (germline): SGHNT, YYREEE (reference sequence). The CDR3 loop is CASSFGQPGNSPLHF.

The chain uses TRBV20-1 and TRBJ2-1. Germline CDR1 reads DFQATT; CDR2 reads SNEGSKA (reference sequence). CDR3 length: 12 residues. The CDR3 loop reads CSAQMGINEQFF.

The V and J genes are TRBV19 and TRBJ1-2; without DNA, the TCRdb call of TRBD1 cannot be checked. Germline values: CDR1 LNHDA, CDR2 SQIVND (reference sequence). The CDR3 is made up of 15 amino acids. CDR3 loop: CASSIDATGVGGYTF.

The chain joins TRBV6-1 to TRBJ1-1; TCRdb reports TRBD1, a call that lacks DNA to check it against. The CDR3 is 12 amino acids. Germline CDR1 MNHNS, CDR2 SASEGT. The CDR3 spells CASSPGTLEAFF.

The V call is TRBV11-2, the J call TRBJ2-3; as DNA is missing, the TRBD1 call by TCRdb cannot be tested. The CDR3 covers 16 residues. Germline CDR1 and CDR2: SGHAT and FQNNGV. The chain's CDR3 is CASSLGPTGAADTQYF.

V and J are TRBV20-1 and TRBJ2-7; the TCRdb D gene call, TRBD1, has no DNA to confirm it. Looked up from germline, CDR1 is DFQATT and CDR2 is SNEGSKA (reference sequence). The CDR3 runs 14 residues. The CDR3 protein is CSASRFGVGGEQYF.

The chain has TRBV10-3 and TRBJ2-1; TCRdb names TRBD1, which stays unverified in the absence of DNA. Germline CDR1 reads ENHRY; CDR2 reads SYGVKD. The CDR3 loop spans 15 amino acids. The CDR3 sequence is CAISPRTGSMNEQFF.

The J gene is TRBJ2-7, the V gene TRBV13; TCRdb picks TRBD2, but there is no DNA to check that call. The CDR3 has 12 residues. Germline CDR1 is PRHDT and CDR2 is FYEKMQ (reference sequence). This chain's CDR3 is CASRGRAYEQYF. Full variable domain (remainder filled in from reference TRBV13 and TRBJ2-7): AAGVIQSPRHLIKEKRETATLKCYPIPRHDTVYWYQQGPGQDPQFLISFYEKMQSDKGSIPDRFSAQQFSDYHSELNMSSLELGDSALYFCASRGRAYEQYFGPGTRLTVT.

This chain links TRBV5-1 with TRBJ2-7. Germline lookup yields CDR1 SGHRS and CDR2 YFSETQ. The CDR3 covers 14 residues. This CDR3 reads CASSSYGESYEQYF.

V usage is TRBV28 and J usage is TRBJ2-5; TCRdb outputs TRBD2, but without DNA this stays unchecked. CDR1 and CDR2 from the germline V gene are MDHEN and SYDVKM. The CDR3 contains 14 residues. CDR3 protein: CASRKGGGRETQYF.

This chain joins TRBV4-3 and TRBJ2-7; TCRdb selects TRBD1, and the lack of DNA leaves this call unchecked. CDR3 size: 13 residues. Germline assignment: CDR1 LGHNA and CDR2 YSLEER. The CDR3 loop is CASSQETRAEQYF.

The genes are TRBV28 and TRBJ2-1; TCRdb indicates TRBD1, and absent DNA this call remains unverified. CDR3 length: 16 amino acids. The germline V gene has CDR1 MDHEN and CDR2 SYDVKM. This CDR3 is CASSSTPGRVDNEQFF.

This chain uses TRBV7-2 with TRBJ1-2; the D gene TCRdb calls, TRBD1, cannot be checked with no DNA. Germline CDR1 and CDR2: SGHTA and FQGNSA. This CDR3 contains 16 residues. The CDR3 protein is CASSLVSGQTPYGYTF.

This CDR3 is CSARDVTGRAFQPQHF. The gene calls are TRBV20-1 and TRBJ1-5; TCRdb lists TRBD1, though no DNA is available to test this call. The CDR3 extends over 16 amino acids. Per the germline V gene, CDR1 is DFQATT and CDR2 is SNEGSKA (reference sequence).

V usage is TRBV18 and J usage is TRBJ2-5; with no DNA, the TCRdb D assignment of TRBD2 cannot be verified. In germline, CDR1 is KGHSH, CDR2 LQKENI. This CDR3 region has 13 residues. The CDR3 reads CASSSVVQETQYF.

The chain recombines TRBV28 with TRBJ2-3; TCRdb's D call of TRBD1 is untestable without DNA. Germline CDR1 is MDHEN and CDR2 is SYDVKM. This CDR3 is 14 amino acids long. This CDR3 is CASSPPQMRGTQYF.

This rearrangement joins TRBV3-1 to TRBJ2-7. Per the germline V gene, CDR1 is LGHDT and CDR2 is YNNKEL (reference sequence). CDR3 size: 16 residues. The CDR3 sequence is CASSQAGGLRRYEQYF.

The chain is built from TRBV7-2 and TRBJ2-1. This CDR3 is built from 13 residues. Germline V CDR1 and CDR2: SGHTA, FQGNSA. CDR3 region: CASSLVQYNEQFF.

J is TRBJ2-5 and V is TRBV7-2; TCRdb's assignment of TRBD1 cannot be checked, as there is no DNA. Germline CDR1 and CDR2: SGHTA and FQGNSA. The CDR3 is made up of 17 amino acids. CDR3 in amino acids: CASSLAGQGGYQETQYF.

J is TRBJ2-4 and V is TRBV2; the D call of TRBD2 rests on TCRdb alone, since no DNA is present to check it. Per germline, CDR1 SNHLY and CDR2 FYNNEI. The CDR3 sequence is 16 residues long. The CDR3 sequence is CASSEVGSRAKNIQYF.